Listed below are T cell receptor beta chains from one sample, sequenced in a study of T cells in localized non-small cell lung cancer. Assay: immunoSEQ multiplex PCR; the TCRdb copy retains only in-frame clones and omits some. The sample has 100,000 to 150,000 clones, roughly 90% seen once. The material was peripheral blood, obtained before any cancer treatment. The receptors were sampled from a female donor older than 55 with stage I lung adenocarcinoma. Each CDR3 is given with its conserved first and last residue. Each record gives: D gene, clone size, J gene, V gene, CDR3 protein, CDR3 DNA. D genes are given only for firm matches. Not all rows give a size; the values are once, few, many and, for expanded clones, a class.

>NA|NA|TRBJ2-3|TRBV21-1
CASSKSAGIITDTQYF
TGTGCCAGCAGCAAATCGGCAGGGATCATCACAGATACGCAGTATTTT
>TRBD1|NA|TRBJ1-1|TRBV18
CASSPQVRQGGTEAFF
TGTGCCAGCTCACCACAAGTAAGACAGGGTGGGACTGAAGCTTTCTTT
>TRBD2|NA|TRBJ2-2|TRBV5-1
CASRRAGGTGELFF
TGCGCCAGCAGAAGAGCGGGAGGCACCGGGGAGCTGTTTTTT
>NA|few|TRBJ2-1|TRBV28
CASSFINEQFF
TGTGCCAGCAGTTTTATCAATGAGCAGTTCTTC
>TRBD1|NA|TRBJ2-7|TRBV11-2
CASSPLGVRGLSYEQYF
TGTGCCAGCAGCCCACTAGGGGTCAGGGGGCTTTCCTACGAGCAGTACTTC
>NA|NA|TRBJ1-2|TRBV5-8
CASSFVPRGRGYTF
TGTGCCAGCAGTTTTGTACCACGAGGGCGAGGCTACACCTTC
>NA|NA|TRBJ2-7|TRBV14
CASSQDLPGRAISYEQYF
TGTGCCAGCAGCCAAGATCTCCCTGGGCGGGCGATCTCCTACGAGCAGTACTTC
>NA|NA|TRBJ2-2|TRBV9
CASSVEQGDTGELFF
TGTGCCAGCAGCGTAGAACAGGGCGACACCGGGGAGCTGTTTTTT
>TRBD2|NA|TRBJ2-1|TRBV14
CASSQFRVGLAAIREQFF
TGTGCCAGCAGCCAATTTAGAGTGGGACTAGCAGCTATCAGAGAGCAGTTCTTC
>NA|NA|TRBJ2-7|TRBV6-1
CASSEVGAWPTYEQYF
TGTGCCAGCAGTGAAGTGGGGGCGTGGCCGACCTACGAGCAGTACTTC
>TRBD1|once|TRBJ1-2|TRBV28
CASSPTGGRTGRFGYTF
TGTGCCAGCAGTCCTACCGGAGGGCGGACAGGGAGGTTCGGCTACACCTTC
>NA|NA|TRBJ2-3|TRBV7-2
CASRRLGGTDTQYF
TGTGCCAGCAGGCGACTCGGGGGCACAGATACGCAGTATTTT
>TRBD1|NA|TRBJ1-2|TRBV4-2
CASSQAGTGFGYTF
TGTGCCAGCAGCCAAGCGGGGACAGGGTTTGGCTACACCTTC
>TRBD1|once|TRBJ2-7|TRBV29-1
CSVIGQGLSYEQYF
TGCAGCGTCATCGGACAGGGGTTATCCTACGAGCAGTACTTC
>TRBD1|once|TRBJ1-1|TRBV6-5
CASSYSSGGNTEAFF
TGTGCCAGCAGTTATTCTTCAGGGGGGAACACTGAAGCTTTCTTT
>TRBD1|NA|TRBJ2-1|TRBV6-1
CASSGRQGFNEQFF
TGTGCCAGCAGTGGACGACAGGGATTCAATGAGCAGTTCTTC
>NA|NA|TRBJ2-7|TRBV5-1
CASSWSGTPRDEQYF
TGCGCCAGCAGCTGGTCCGGGACTCCCCGGGACGAGCAGTACTTC
>TRBD1|NA|TRBJ2-7|TRBV7-3
CANKGGQGEIYEQYF
TGTGCCAACAAAGGGGGACAGGGAGAAATCTACGAGCAGTACTTC
>TRBD1|NA|TRBJ1-4|TRBV29-1
CSVGQAGWGGRGLFF
TGCAGCGTCGGACAGGCGGGGTGGGGCGGTAGGGGACTGTTTTTT
>TRBD2|NA|TRBJ2-7|TRBV7-8
CASSLGLAGTYEQYF
TGTGCCAGCAGCTTAGGGCTAGCGGGAACCTACGAGCAGTACTTC
>NA|NA|TRBJ1-5|TRBV6-5
CASSSSGERPQHF
TGTGCCAGCAGTTCGTCCGGGGAACGGCCCCAGCATTTT
>NA|NA|TRBJ2-1|TRBV28
CASSLIAQGPNNEQFF
TGTGCCAGCAGTTTAATCGCCCAGGGTCCTAACAATGAGCAGTTCTTC
>NA|NA|TRBJ2-7|TRBV19
CASSISGTPLYEQYF
TGTGCCAGTAGTATCTCCGGGACTCCACTCTACGAGCAGTACTTC
>NA|NA|TRBJ2-5|TRBV30
CAWRTGPATQYF
TGTGCCTGGAGGACGGGGCCGGCGACCCAGTACTTC
>TRBD1|NA|TRBJ2-6|TRBV28
CASSQGATNVLTF
TGTGCCAGCTCACAGGGGGCGACCAACGTCCTGACTTTC
>NA|NA|TRBJ2-2|TRBV4-2
CASSQDPRATGELFF
TGTGCCAGCAGCCAAGATCCAAGGGCCACCGGGGAGCTGTTTTTT
>NA|NA|TRBJ2-1|TRBV7-8
CASSSSTGYNEQFF
TGTGCCAGCAGCTCATCGACAGGCTACAATGAGCAGTTCTTC
>TRBD1|NA|TRBJ1-2|TRBV2
CASSVAHRGNGYTF
TGTGCCAGCAGTGTCGCCCACAGGGGGAATGGCTACACCTTC
>TRBD1|NA|TRBJ1-4|TRBV6-5
CASSLFPGQNEKLFF
TGTGCCAGCAGTTTATTTCCGGGACAGAATGAAAAACTGTTTTTT
>NA|NA|TRBJ1-1|TRBV6-6
CASSYSPRNMNTEAFF
TGTGCCAGCAGTTACTCTCCGAGGAACATGAACACTGAAGCTTTCTTT
>NA|NA|TRBJ2-3|TRBV7-6
CASSLGAGAFTDTQYF
TGTGCCAGCAGCTTAGGGGCGGGGGCTTTTACAGATACGCAGTATTTT
>NA|once|TRBJ2-2|TRBV5-1
CASSLSVDTGELFF
TGCGCCAGCAGCTTGAGCGTTGACACCGGGGAGCTGTTTTTT
>NA|NA|TRBJ2-1|TRBV7-6
CASSLNPYNEQFF
TGTGCCAGCAGCTTAAACCCTTACAATGAGCAGTTCTTC
>NA|NA|TRBJ2-7|TRBV27
CASSLEKYF
TGTGCCAGCAGTTTAGAGAAGTACTTC
>TRBD1|NA|TRBJ1-1|TRBV5-1
CASSRTGGLTEAFF
TGCGCCAGCAGCCGAACAGGGGGCCTCACTGAAGCTTTCTTT
>TRBD2|NA|TRBJ2-5|TRBV5-5
CASSLMELAGLETQYF
TGTGCCAGCAGCTTAATGGAGCTAGCGGGATTGGAGACCCAGTACTTC
>NA|NA|TRBJ2-7|TRBV21-1
CASSNKAGEWYEQYF
TGTGCCAGCAGCAACAAGGCGGGGGAATGGTACGAGCAGTACTTC
>NA|NA|TRBJ1-1|TRBV20-1
CSLYGDTEAFF
TGCAGCCTTTACGGGGACACTGAAGCTTTCTTT
>NA|once|TRBJ2-3|TRBV27
CASSSEGDTQYF
TGTGCCAGCAGTTCAGAGGGAGATACGCAGTATTTT
>NA|NA|TRBJ1-4|TRBV7-9
CASRQSRARGEKLFF
TGTGCCAGCAGACAGTCCAGGGCTAGAGGGGAAAAACTGTTTTTT
>NA|NA|TRBJ1-5|TRBV29-1
CSVGTGGGNQPQHF
TGCAGCGTTGGAACGGGCGGGGGCAATCAGCCCCAGCATTTT
>TRBD2|once|TRBJ2-1|TRBV25-1
CASSESGTRDNEQFF
TGTGCCAGCAGTGAATCAGGGACTAGGGACAATGAGCAGTTCTTC
>NA|NA|TRBJ2-7|TRBV5-6
CASSPTGRVVYEQYF
TGTGCCAGCAGCCCCACCGGTAGGGTCGTCTACGAGCAGTACTTC
>TRBD2|NA|TRBJ2-1|TRBV28
CASSSAGLAGLNEQFF
TGTGCCAGCAGCTCCGCCGGGCTAGCGGGATTAAATGAGCAGTTCTTC
>NA|NA|TRBJ2-1|TRBV6-5
CASSSGLGGGEFF
TGTGCCAGCAGTTCCGGACTAGGGGGGGGCGAGTTCTTC
>NA|NA|TRBJ1-1|TRBV7-6
CASSLKGLINTEAFF
TGTGCCAGCAGCCTAAAGGGCCTGATCAACACTGAAGCTTTCTTT
>NA|NA|TRBJ2-5|TRBV4-1
CASSQEPTQGVETQYF
TGCGCCAGCAGCCAAGAGCCTACACAGGGTGTGGAGACCCAGTACTTC
>NA|NA|TRBJ2-5|TRBV21-1
CATRRHQYF
TGTGCCACACGCCGGCACCAGTACTTC
>NA|few|TRBJ2-5|TRBV7-6
CASSYRAQETQYF
TGTGCCAGCAGTTACAGAGCCCAAGAGACCCAGTACTTC
>NA|NA|TRBJ2-5|TRBV18
CASSLTATGLETQYF
TGTGCCAGCTCCCTAACCGCTACAGGGCTAGAGACCCAGTACTTC
>TRBD1|NA|TRBJ1-1|TRBV6-4
CASRQTGRTEAFF
TGTGCCAGCAGGCAGACAGGGAGGACTGAAGCTTTCTTT
>NA|NA|TRBJ2-3|TRBV2
CASSDGIRGTQYF
TGTGCCAGCAGTGACGGGATCCGGGGAACGCAGTATTTT
>TRBD2|medium-sized|TRBJ2-2|TRBV19
CASSEREAGELFF
TGTGCCAGTAGTGAGCGGGAGGCCGGGGAGCTGTTTTTT